This T cell receptor beta chain was retrieved from a study of cytomegalovirus exposure and HLA in healthy donors. For the study at large: HLA-typed donors contributed some 83 million unique TCRs, which were held in an early data release.

The CDR3 extends over 16 amino acids. V shed 0 bases and J shed 1 base, with 10 bases lying between them. CDR1 is SGHTS, CDR2 YDEGEE, per germline. This clone was observed a single time. The antigen is not known. Findings and caveats of the study: The classifier, whose performance was assessed in both the original and validation cohorts, reportedly diagnosed cytomegalovirus status with high specificity and sensitivity.

60 Vbeta and 13 Jbeta primers were used in PCR. This table comes from immunoSEQ multiplex PCR, and its TCRdb copy is limited to in-frame clones, with some not included. The table records about 130,000 clones, about 78% of them present only once. The donors comprised healthy bone marrow donors. The chain has TRBV5-8 and TRBJ2-2, with D possibly TRBD2 on 5 matching bases. The sample was PBMCs. The clonotype comes from a man aged 50 to 59 in good health and CMV-seronegative. The CDR3: CASSLGSDWNTGELFF. The CDR3 DNA sequence: TGTGCCAGCAGCTTGGGTTCGGACTGGAACACCGGGGAGCTGTTTTTT.